A single sample is the source of the 14 T cell receptor beta chains below, sequenced in a study of cytomegalovirus exposure and HLA in healthy donors. Use of 60 Vbeta and 13 Jbeta primers characterized the PCR. Repertoires were generated with immunoSEQ multiplex PCR, while TCRdb's copy carries only in-frame clones and drops some. The table lists 200,000 to 250,000 clones, 65% to 90% of them singletons. The sequenced sample consisted of PBMCs. The receptors here all came from a girl aged 10 to 17 in good health and CMV-seronegative.

The J gene is TRBJ1-2, the V gene TRBV30, with a tentative D call TRBD1 (6 bases). Germline values: CDR1 GTSNPN, CDR2 SVGIG (reference sequence). Between the trimmed V and J ends, which lost 4 bases and 4 bases, there was a span of 7 bases. This CDR3 is 11 amino acids long. CDR3: CAWNRAYGYTF. CDR3 coding DNA: TGTGCCTGGAACAGGGCCTATGGCTACACCTTC.

The gene calls are TRBV11-2 and TRBJ2-3; D is undetermined. Germline V gives CDR1 SGHAT, CDR2 FQNNGV. V was clipped by 4 bases and J by 3 bases, with 14 bases between them. The CDR3 runs 15 residues. CDR3 sequence: CASSYDARPTDTQYF. CDR3 nucleotides: TGTGCCAGCAGCTATGATGCTAGACCTACAGATACGCAGTATTTT.

Only a few counts were recorded for this clone. The chain recombines TRBV7-8 with TRBJ2-1; the match to TRBD2 covers 16 bases. V dropped 5 bases and J dropped 4; count of bases not matched to a gene: 14. The CDR3 sequence is 20 residues long. The germline CDR1 and CDR2 sequences are SGHVS and FQNEAQ. The CDR3 loop reads CASSPRPGLAGGLTYNEQFF. The DNA of the CDR3 is TGTGCCAGCAGCCCGCGCCCGGGACTAGCGGGAGGGTTAACTTACAATGAGCAGTTCTTC. Complete variable domain (other parts from reference TRBV7-8 and TRBJ2-1): GAGVSQSPRYKVAKRGQDVALRCDPISGHVSLFWYQQALGQGPEFLTYFQNEAQLDKSGLPSDRFFAERPEGSVSTLKIQRTQQEDSAVYLCASSPRPGLAGGLTYNEQFFGPGTRLTVL.

V is TRBV15 and J is TRBJ1-2; the D is unclear. This CDR3 region has 15 residues. CDR1 and CDR2 (germline): LNHNV, YYDKDF (reference sequence). The V gene lost 0 bases and the J gene lost 6 bases, with 14 bases spanning the gap. As DNA, the CDR3 is TGTGCCACCAGCAGAGATCGGTTGTTGGTCGATGGCTACACCTTC. Translating it yields CATSRDRLLVDGYTF.

The V and J genes are TRBV28 and TRBJ1-1; perhaps TRBD1 as D (5 bases). Trimming removed 3 bases at V and 4 bases at J, with 9 bases between. The germline V gene has CDR1 MDHEN and CDR2 SYDVKM. The CDR3 spans 13 residues. The CDR3 DNA reads as TGTGCCAGCAGTTTCTTTGGGGCCACTGAAGCTTTCTTT. Residues: CASSFFGATEAFF.

The CDR3 here is CASSSGQSTNEKLFF. CDR3 nucleotide sequence: TGTGCCAGCAGCAGCGGACAGTCAACTAATGAAAAACTGTTTTTT. The chain recombines TRBV7-2 with TRBJ1-4; D is perhaps TRBD1 (6 bases). V dropped 5 bases and J dropped 0 bases, with 10 bases sitting between them. Per germline, CDR1 SGHTA and CDR2 FQGNSA. The CDR3 totals 15 residues.

In its sample, this clone was seen a few times. The chain joins TRBV6-1 to TRBJ1-4; no clear D gene. Deletions cut 8 bases from V and 8 bases from J, with 12 bases between. This CDR3 spans 12 amino acids. Germline CDR1 and CDR2: MNHNS and SASEGT. CDR3 in amino acids: CASGEGGEKLFF. The CDR3 DNA follows: TGTGCCAGCGGGGAGGGAGGGGAAAAACTGTTTTTT.

The chain joins TRBV19 to TRBJ2-7; 7 bases match TRBD1. Germline CDR1 is LNHDA and CDR2 is SQIVND (reference sequence). The CDR3 is 15 amino acids. V gave up 4 bases and J gave up 4 bases; unmatched junction bases: 10. CDR3 sequence reads: CASSTRDRGSYEQYF. CDR3 in DNA: TGTGCCAGTAGTACCCGGGACAGAGGAAGTTACGAGCAGTACTTC.

The chain carries TRBV7-8 and TRBJ1-1, with D possibly TRBD1 on 6 matching bases. The CDR3 sequence is 16 residues long. The V gene's germline CDR1 is SGHVS and CDR2 FQNEAQ. Trimming stripped 5 bases from V and 2 bases from J, with 18 bases between. The CDR3 DNA is TGTGCCAGCAGCCCCTTGTTCGGACAGAAAAACACTGAAGCTTTCTTT. Its protein product is CASSPLFGQKNTEAFF.

The table lists this clone with a count of one. The J gene is TRBJ2-4, the V gene TRBV19; D may be TRBD1 (5 bases). CDR1 is LNHDA and CDR2 is SQIVND in the germline V gene (reference sequence). The CDR3 sequence is 16 residues long. V was cut by 1 base and J by 1 base, with 11 bases left in between. This chain's CDR3 is CASSIAFRVAKNIQYF. The CDR3 DNA follows: TGTGCCAGTAGTATAGCGTTCAGGGTGGCCAAAAACATTCAGTACTTC.

This chain uses TRBV9 with TRBJ1-1; no clear D. With 0 bases removed from V and 5 bases from J, the gap between germline ends came to 8 bases. The CDR3 extends over 13 amino acids. The germline V gene encodes CDR1 SGDLS and CDR2 YYNGEE. The CDR3 DNA is TGTGCCAGCAGCGTAGATATGAGTACTGAAGCTTTCTTT. As protein: CASSVDMSTEAFF.

J is TRBJ2-3 and V is TRBV7-3; 15 nucleotides line up with TRBD2. Germline CDR1 and CDR2: SGHTA and FQGTGA. The CDR3 runs to 17 residues. The trim removed 5 bases at V and 2 bases at J, leaving 5 bases unmatched. The CDR3 is CASSLGLAGGSTDTQYF. The CDR3 DNA reads TGTGCCAGCAGCCTGGGACTAGCGGGGGGATCCACAGATACGCAGTATTTT. The full variable domain, with the rest looked up from reference TRBV7-3 and TRBJ2-3, is GAGVSQTPSNKVTEKGKYVELRCDPISGHTALYWYRQSLGQGPEFLIYFQGTGAADDSGLPNDRFFAVRPEGSVSTLKIQRTERGDSAVYLCASSLGLAGGSTDTQYFGPGTRLTVL.

The J gene is TRBJ2-3, the V gene TRBV18, with 7 bases matching TRBD1. CDR1 is KGHSH and CDR2 is LQKENI in the germline V gene. Germline trimming cut 4 bases from V and 5 bases from J; bases unmatched to any gene: 0. The CDR3 is 12 amino acids. CDR3: CASSRDRDTQYF. The DNA for the CDR3 is TGTGCCAGCTCACGGGACAGAGATACGCAGTATTTT.

The CDR3 spells CSVVGDYEQYF. CDR3 sequence (DNA): TGCAGCGTTGTAGGGGACTACGAGCAGTACTTC. The chain combines TRBV29-1 with TRBJ2-7, with D tentatively TRBD1 (5 bases). The CDR3 has 11 residues. Germline CDR1 and CDR2: SQVTM and ANQGSEA. V lost 4 bases and J lost 3, with 7 bases in between.